What follows are 11 T cell receptor beta chains derived from one specimen sequenced in a study of tumor-infiltrating lymphocytes in primary liver carcinoma (dated by TCRdb to about 2017). Without any cell sorting, total RNA and DNA were extracted together from about 20-30 mg of bulk tissue using the AllPrep DNA/RNA mini kit. The sample was run on an Illumina HiSeq 2500. TCRbeta-specific cDNA was reverse-transcribed from approximately 0.5 ug total RNA using a constant-region primer and ProtoScript II reverse transcriptase. The TCRbeta libraries were prepared through three rounds of nested multiplex PCR following a slightly modified ARM-PCR procedure. Multiplex TRBV1-TRBV30 forward primers and a Cbeta reverse primer were used in the first two PCR rounds, each of which was run for approximately 11 cycles. In-frame beta chains were kept once TCRdb had trimmed the public reads at Q25 with fastp and called clones with MiXCR. Merged by CDR3 protein, the rows form single entries marked with the most common genes and DNA. The sample table lists about 54,000 distinct CDR3 sequences, 70% to 75% of them with a count of one. 25% of the sample goes to the ten largest clones.

Sequences were obtained from liver tumor tissue from sampling region 2. The label giving this sample's cell subset or site can be read as: tumor region T2, inferior pole. All receptors come from a man aged 35 to 55 with primary liver carcinoma and hepatitis B virus infection.

To note about this clonotype: Sequence at one end of the junction differs from germline and may be a read error. The chain links TRBV12-3 or TRBV12-4 to TRBJ1-5; D is ambiguous. CDR3 length equals 14 residues. CDR3 in amino acids: CTSSPFLIDQPQHF. In DNA, the CDR3 is TGTACCAGCAGCCCCTTCCTGATTGATCAGCCCCAGCATTTT.

This chain connects TRBV20-1 to TRBJ2-5; 8 bases agree with TRBD1. CDR1 and CDR2 (germline): DFQATT, SNEGSKA (reference sequence). The ends lost 3 bases at V and 5 bases at J; junction bases unmatched: 5. This CDR3 is 13 amino acids long. The chain's CDR3 is CSARRTGRETQYF. The CDR3 DNA reads TGCAGTGCTAGGCGGACAGGGAGGGAGACCCAGTACTTC.

This clonotype has a count of ten or more. This chain joins TRBV5-1 and TRBJ2-7, with D possibly called TRBD1 or TRBD2 (5 bases each). This CDR3 is 14 amino acids long. Looked up from germline, CDR1 is SGHRS and CDR2 is YFSETQ. The germline V and J ends were trimmed by 0 bases and 2 bases, with 9 bases remaining between them. The CDR3 here is CASSLVGDAYEQYF. CDR3 sequence (DNA): TGCGCCAGCAGCTTGGTCGGGGACGCCTACGAGCAGTACTTC. The whole variable domain, filled in from reference TRBV5-1 and TRBJ2-7, reads KAGVTQTPRYLIKTRGQQVTLSCSPISGHRSVSWYQQTPGQGLQFLFEYFSETQRNKGNFPGRFSGRQFSNSRSEMNVSTLELGDSALYLCASSLVGDAYEQYFGPGTRLTVT.

This clonotype was found a few times. This may stem from a read error, because a much larger clone lies one nucleotide away. The J gene is TRBJ2-3, the V gene TRBV2, with D unclear. Germline V lookup: CDR1 SNHLY, CDR2 FYNNEI. The CDR3 length is 15 residues. The CDR3 region has the DNA TGTGCCAGCCGGTCGTCCCAGTTATCCACATATACGCAGTATTTT. Protein sequence: CASRSSQLSTYTQYF.

This clonotype has just one count. Relative to the germline gene, one junction end is altered; a read error may explain this. The rearrangement links TRBV29-1 to TRBJ2-1; D is undetermined. Germline CDR1 SQVTM, CDR2 ANQGSEA. The CDR3 consists of 13 residues. DNA of the CDR3: TGCAGCGTCGACCCAAACTCCTACAAAGAGCAGTCCTTC. It encodes CSVDPNSYKEQSF.

This clonotype is termed medium-sized (0.01 to 0.1%). The gene calls are TRBV11-2 and TRBJ1-4; tentatively, D is TRBD1 (5 bases). The V gene's germline CDR1 is SGHAT and CDR2 FQNNGV. Trimming took off 5 bases at V and 3 bases at J, with 22 bases between the two ends. The CDR3 has 18 amino acids. Here the CDR3 reads CASSADPRDGRSNEKLFF. CDR3 bases: TGTGCCAGCAGCGCCGACCCCCGGGACGGGCGATCTAATGAAAAACTGTTTTTT.

The chain combines TRBV10-3 with TRBJ2-1, with 8 bases that match TRBD2. V was pared by 4 bases and J by 12 bases, with 11 bases of the junction left unmatched. The germline V gene has CDR1 ENHRY and CDR2 SYGVKD. This CDR3 has 14 amino acids. CDR3 protein: CAISGISGTPWQFF. The CDR3 DNA follows: TGTGCCATCAGTGGGATTAGCGGGACCCCATGGCAGTTCTTC.

A word on this clonotype: One end of the junction does not line up with germline, which may come from a read error. The gene calls are TRBV12-3 or TRBV12-4 and TRBJ1-1; D gene unclear. The CDR3 runs 13 residues. The CDR3 DNA sequence: TGTGTCAGCAGTTTAAATTCTCTCACTGAAACTTTCTTT. Encoded protein: CVSSLNSLTETFF.

CDR3 residues: CASRPVTDGNQPQHF. CDR3 coding DNA: TGTGCCAGCAGACCCGTGACGGATGGCAATCAGCCCCAGCATTTT. The rearrangement uses TRBV6-6 and TRBJ1-5; no clear D gene. CDR1 and CDR2 from the germline V gene are MNHNY and SVGAGI (reference sequence). Trimming pared 6 bases from V and 2 bases from J, leaving 14 bases between. This CDR3 is 15 amino acids long.

Of note for this clonotype: It is likely a read error, because the conserved phenylalanine at the end of the CDR3 is missing. The chain uses TRBV7-9 and TRBJ2-7, with D tentatively TRBD2 (5 bases). Germline V gene data show CDR1 as SEHNR and CDR2 as FQNEAQ (reference sequence). The germline V and J ends were trimmed by 1 base and 6 bases, with 19 bases remaining between them. CDR3 size: 16 residues. The chain's CDR3 is CASSLVAGQALREQYI. In DNA, the CDR3 is TGTGCCAGCAGCTTAGTGGCGGGCCAGGCCTTGCGCGAGCAGTACATC.

Points on this clonotype: Its ends do not fully match the called genes, so a read error is possible. CDR3 sequence (DNA): TGTGCCAGCAGCCATAATGGGAGTAGCGGATACAATGAGCAGTCCTTC. The encoded protein is CASSHNGSSGYNEQSF. V is TRBV4-2 and J is TRBJ2-1, with D perhaps TRBD2 (6 bases). Germline V gene lookup returns CDR1 LGHNA and CDR2 YNFKEQ. CDR3 length: 16 residues.